A single sample gave rise to the 17 T cell receptor beta chains below, sequenced in a study of blood T cell repertoires in COVID-19. Clones were read by immunoSEQ multiplex PCR, and TCRdb kept only the in-frame ones, dropping some. Altogether about 290,000 clones are present, under 90% being singletons, with the ten largest covering roughly 11%. Input material: peripheral blood. All receptors derive from a woman aged 30 to 39 with COVID-19, enrolled during active disease.

This chain joins TRBV11-2 and TRBJ1-1; D is unclear. The CDR3 loop spans 12 amino acids. CDR1 SGHAT and CDR2 FQNNGV come from the germline V gene. The ends were cut back, 5 bases at V and 6 bases at J, with 10 bases in the middle. The CDR3 spells CASSLIHPEAFF. The CDR3 region has the DNA TGTGCCAGCAGCCTTATACATCCTGAAGCTTTCTTT. Variable domain in full (rest from reference TRBV11-2 and TRBJ1-1): EAGVAQSPRYKIIEKRQSVAFWCNPISGHATLYWYQQILGQGPKLLIQFQNNGVVDDSQLPKDRFSAERLKGVDSTLKIQPAKLEDSAVYLCASSLIHPEAFFGQGTRLTVV.

The chain links TRBV10-3 to TRBJ2-5, with D maybe TRBD2 (5 bases). CDR1 is ENHRY and CDR2 is SYGVKD in the germline V gene. V was cut by 3 bases and J by 5 bases, with 10 bases left in between. The CDR3 extends over 13 amino acids. As DNA, the CDR3 is TGTGCCATCAGTGATGCTAGCATCGAGACCCAGTACTTC. Protein sequence: CAISDASIETQYF.

The chain combines TRBV15 with TRBJ1-2; D may be TRBD1 (5 bases). Germline V CDR1 and CDR2: LNHNV, YYDKDF (reference sequence). The CDR3 loop spans 14 amino acids. V shed 5 bases and J shed 0 bases, with 10 bases lying between them. The CDR3 here is CATSPDTANYGYTF. Written as DNA, the CDR3 is TGTGCCACCAGCCCGGACACGGCTAACTATGGCTACACCTTC. Looking up the rest from reference TRBV15 and TRBJ1-2 gives the full variable domain: DAMVIQNPRYQVTQFGKPVTLSCSQTLNHNVMYWYQQKSSQAPKLLFHYYDKDFNNEADTPDNFQSRRPNTSFCFLDIRSPGLGDTAMYLCATSPDTANYGYTFGSGTRLTVV.

This sequence joins TRBV18 and TRBJ2-7; D is possibly TRBD1 (6 bases). The germline V gene has CDR1 KGHSH and CDR2 LQKENI. The CDR3 sequence is 15 residues long. Trimming took off 3 bases at V and 2 bases at J, with 14 bases between the two ends. The CDR3: CASSPRGGLAYEQYF. The CDR3 DNA is TGTGCCAGCTCACCGAGAGGGGGTTTAGCCTACGAGCAGTACTTC.

This clone turned up a few times. The chain uses TRBV5-1 and TRBJ2-7, with 7 bases that match TRBD1. CDR3 length: 13 residues. CDR1 is SGHRS, CDR2 YFSETQ, per germline. V lost 8 bases to trimming and J lost 4 bases; unmatched junction nucleotides: 9. CDR3 loop: CASSTGAIYEQYF. CDR3 in DNA: TGCGCCAGTTCCACAGGGGCGATTTACGAGCAGTACTTC. Full variable domain (rest looked up from reference TRBV5-1 and TRBJ2-7): KAGVTQTPRYLIKTRGQQVTLSCSPISGHRSVSWYQQTPGQGLQFLFEYFSETQRNKGNFPGRFSGRQFSNSRSEMNVSTLELGDSALYLCASSTGAIYEQYFGPGTRLTVT.

The chain is built from TRBV11-3 and TRBJ2-7, with TRBD2 as a possible D gene (7 bases). The CDR3 extends over 14 amino acids. CDR1 and CDR2 from the germline V gene are SGHNT and YENEEA. Trimming removed 5 bases from V and 3 bases from J, with 14 bases in between. CDR3 nucleotides: TGTGCCAGCAGCCCCCGGGGAGGGGGCTACGAGCAGTACTTC. Translated, it gives CASSPRGGGYEQYF.

The chain couples TRBV11-1 to TRBJ1-2; D is perhaps TRBD1 (5 bases). Germline V gene sequence: CDR1 SGHAT, CDR2 FQDESV (reference sequence). The germline V and J ends were trimmed by 0 bases and 4 bases, with 15 bases remaining between them. The CDR3 is 16 residues long. CDR3 amino acids: CASSLATARQPYGYTF. CDR3 bases: TGTGCCAGCAGCTTAGCGACCGCGAGACAGCCCTATGGCTACACCTTC.

This chain connects TRBV4-2 to TRBJ2-1; 9 nucleotides agree with TRBD2. With V trimmed by 0 bases and J by 6 bases, 6 bases remained unmatched. The CDR3 contains 16 residues. The germline CDR1 and CDR2 sequences are LGHNA and YNFKEQ. CDR3 loop: CASSQDQGGGANEQFF. The CDR3 DNA reads as TGTGCCAGCAGCCAAGATCAGGGCGGGGGGGCCAATGAGCAGTTCTTC.

This chain joins TRBV28 and TRBJ1-1, with 7 positions matching TRBD1. This CDR3 spans 14 amino acids. Germline CDR1 reads MDHEN; CDR2 reads SYDVKM. Unmatched junction bases numbered 6, after V lost 3 bases and J lost 5 bases. CDR3 amino acids: CASSFGDRGTEAFF. CDR3 DNA sequence: TGTGCCAGCAGTTTCGGGGACAGAGGGACTGAAGCTTTCTTT.

To note about this clone: Other DNA sequences from this sample encode an identical CDR3 as well. The chain combines TRBV7-9 with TRBJ1-1; D ambiguous. The CDR3 length is 12 residues. Germline values: CDR1 SEHNR, CDR2 FQNEAQ (reference sequence). V lost 3 bases and J lost 5, with 7 bases in between. The CDR3 DNA reads TGTGCCAGCAGCTTGACGGGGACTGAAGCTTTCTTT. This codes for CASSLTGTEAFF. The full variable domain, completed using reference TRBV7-9 and TRBJ1-1, is DTGVSQNPRHKITKRGQNVTFRCDPISEHNRLYWYRQTLGQGPEFLTYFQNEAQLEKSRLLSDRFSAERPKGSFSTLEIQRTEQGDSAMYLCASSLTGTEAFFGQGTRLTVV.

J is TRBJ1-2 and V is TRBV6-5, with D possibly TRBD1 on 6 matching bases. The CDR3 contains 13 residues. Trimming stripped 8 bases from V and 6 bases from J, with 16 bases between. Germline CDR1 and CDR2: MNHEY and SVGAGI. The CDR3 nucleotides are TGTGCCAGCTCCAAGTCGGACAGACATGGCTACACCTTC. Its translation: CASSKSDRHGYTF.

The CDR3 region is CATSVHEAFF. DNA of the CDR3: TGTGCCACCAGTGTCCATGAAGCTTTCTTT. This rearrangement joins TRBV24-1 to TRBJ1-1; the D is unclear. The CDR3 has 10 amino acids. Germline V CDR1 and CDR2: KGHDR, SFDVKD. V lost 5 bases and J 7 bases, leaving 4 bases between the germline ends.

CDR3 coding DNA: TGTGCCAGCAGACGACAGGGTCCCAATCAGCCCCAGCATTTT. Translated: CASRRQGPNQPQHF. The chain is built from TRBV7-9 and TRBJ1-5; 7 bases are a match to TRBD1. This CDR3 contains 14 residues. V was pared by 6 bases and J by 3 bases, with 5 bases of the junction left unmatched. CDR1 and CDR2 from the germline V gene are SEHNR and FQNEAQ (reference sequence).

This clone has only a few counts. J is TRBJ2-1 and V is TRBV3-1 (or the pseudogene TRBV3-2); 8 bases agree with TRBD2. The CDR3 is 17 amino acids. Trimming cost V 0 bases and J 0 bases; bases outside gene matches: 4. Germline-derived CDR1 and CDR2 are LGHDT and YNNKEL (reference sequence). The CDR3 DNA sequence: TGTGCCAGCAGCCAAGATTCGGGGGGGAGCTCCTACAATGAGCAGTTCTTC. Protein product: CASSQDSGGSSYNEQFF.

The chain has TRBV19 and TRBJ1-2, with 11 bases aligning to TRBD1. This CDR3 has 10 amino acids. Germline V gene sequence: CDR1 LNHDA, CDR2 SQIVND (reference sequence). V lost 9 bases, J lost 13 bases, and 4 bases stayed unmatched. The CDR3 nucleotides read TGTGCCAGCGGACAGGGGGCGAGCACCTTC. This codes for CASGQGASTF.

This sequence joins TRBV24-1 and TRBJ2-2; D possibly corresponds to TRBD1 (6 bases). The CDR3 is 13 amino acids. Per germline, CDR1 KGHDR and CDR2 SFDVKD. The V and J ends lost 7 bases and 3 bases respectively, with 8 bases between them. The CDR3 DNA reads as TGTGCCACCAGGGACAGATACACCGGGGAGCTGTTTTTT. Residues: CATRDRYTGELFF.

The chain carries TRBV10-2 and TRBJ2-7; 10 bases match TRBD1. CDR3 size: 15 residues. The V gene end was trimmed by 8 bases and the J gene end by 6 bases; junction bases not matched to a gene: 13. From germline, CDR1 is WSHSY and CDR2 SAAADI. CDR3 sequence (DNA): TGCGCCAGCTGTACCCCCGGGACAGGGGTCCCCGAGCAGTACTTC. This translates into CASCTPGTGVPEQYF.